These 26 T cell receptor beta chains were all obtained from the same sample, sequenced in a study of cytomegalovirus exposure and HLA in healthy donors (dated 2017 in TCRdb). Library prep was done by the immunoSEQ multiplex PCR assay. This is the immuneACCESS table as TCRdb keeps it, with only in-frame sequences that have V and J called. A part of the clones is gone; compared with another copy, unresolved V genes explain less than half, and the rest is unexplained. The table for this sample lists approximately 170,000 clones; around four fifths of them were counted only once. Approximately 2.3% of the sample goes to the ten largest clones. The source material was PBMCs. The receptors shown here come from a man between 25 and 39 years old in good health and CMV-seropositive.

This CDR3 is CATRRASYNEQFF. The CDR3 DNA reads TGTGCCACCAGGAGGGCTTCCTACAATGAGCAGTTCTTC. The chain recombines TRBV15 with TRBJ2-1; a possible D gene is TRBD2 (5 bases). Germline loops: CDR1 LNHNV, CDR2 YYDKDF (reference sequence). Trimming removed 6 bases from V and 1 base from J, with 7 bases in between. CDR3 length equals 13 residues.

The genes are TRBV9 and TRBJ2-6, with a possible D match to TRBD1 (5 bases). Looked up from germline, CDR1 is SGDLS and CDR2 is YYNGEE. The ends were cut back, 0 bases at V and 0 bases at J, with 13 bases in the middle. CDR3 length equals 18 residues. The CDR3 loop reads CASSVAAGLSSGANVLTF. Written as DNA, the CDR3 is TGTGCCAGCAGCGTAGCGGCAGGGCTAAGCTCTGGGGCCAACGTCCTGACTTTC.

V is TRBV4-3 and J is TRBJ1-1; no definite D call. There are 13 residues in the CDR3. Germline CDR1 and CDR2: LGHNA and YSLEER. V was trimmed by 0 bases and J by 5 bases, leaving 7 bases between them. The CDR3 here is CASSQDQVTEAFF. In DNA form, the CDR3 reads TGCGCCAGCAGCCAAGATCAGGTTACTGAAGCTTTCTTT.

The chain joins TRBV19 to TRBJ1-5, with 7 bases lining up with TRBD1. In germline, CDR1 is LNHDA, CDR2 SQIVND (reference sequence). V lost 3 bases, J lost 0 bases, and 8 bases stayed unmatched. The CDR3 runs 17 residues. The CDR3 loop reads CASSISPRGLSNQPQHF. The CDR3 DNA follows: TGTGCCAGTAGTATCAGTCCTAGGGGGCTTAGCAATCAGCCCCAGCATTTT.

The chain couples TRBV4-2 to TRBJ2-7, with D possibly TRBD2 on 7 matching bases. Germline assignment: CDR1 LGHNA and CDR2 YNFKEQ. The V end lost 4 bases, the J end lost 3 bases, and 16 bases lay between the germline ends. The CDR3 is 15 amino acids. In DNA, the CDR3 is TGTGCCAGCAGCCTGGTCGGGGGGCCGGACTACGAGCAGTACTTC. This encodes CASSLVGGPDYEQYF.

This clone came up a few times. This chain connects TRBV7-9 to TRBJ2-7; the D is unclear. Per the germline V gene, CDR1 is SEHNR and CDR2 is FQNEAQ (reference sequence). V was cut by 2 bases and J by 1 base, with 9 bases left in between. The CDR3 contains 14 residues. The CDR3 coding sequence is TGTGCCAGCAGCTTAACAATGGTTTCCTACGAGCAGTACTTC. Translated, it gives CASSLTMVSYEQYF.

V and J are TRBV4-3 and TRBJ2-2, with 7 nucleotides matching TRBD1. This CDR3 has 18 amino acids. V was pared by 5 bases and J by 7 bases, with 19 bases of the junction left unmatched. The germline V gene has CDR1 LGHNA and CDR2 YSLEER. The CDR3 nucleotides read TGCGCCAGCAGCTCACACAGGGGATCCGCACCCGTCATCGGGGAGCTGTTTTTT. This encodes CASSSHRGSAPVIGELFF.

The chain joins TRBV4-2 to TRBJ2-6; 11 bases match TRBD2. Germline assignment: CDR1 LGHNA and CDR2 YNFKEQ. The CDR3 is made up of 18 amino acids. After removal of 0 bases from V and 4 bases from J, the junction contained 5 bases not matched to a gene. The CDR3 nucleotides are TGTGCCAGCAGCCAAGATTTGGGACTAGCGGCCGGGGCCAACGTCCTGACTTTC. The encoded protein is CASSQDLGLAAGANVLTF.

The gene calls are TRBV11-2 and TRBJ2-1; no clear D. This CDR3 comprises 17 residues. V lost 7 bases to trimming and J lost 4 bases, with 23 bases between them. Germline V gene sequence: CDR1 SGHAT, CDR2 FQNNGV. The CDR3 nucleotides read TGTGCCAGCACCCCTTCCCCAGGAAGTATGGGTTACAATGAGCAGTTCTTC. This translates into CASTPSPGSMGYNEQFF.

The chain couples TRBV9 to TRBJ1-2; no reliable D call. Germline V gives CDR1 SGDLS, CDR2 YYNGEE. This CDR3 spans 12 amino acids. Trimming took 2 bases from V and 3 from J, leaving 5 bases between them. The CDR3 loop is CASSVEDYGYTF. CDR3 bases: TGTGCCAGCAGCGTGGAGGACTATGGCTACACCTTC.

J is TRBJ2-7 and V is TRBV7-9, with 14 bases lining up with TRBD2. The V segment lost 3 bases and the J segment 5 bases; nucleotides outside the gene matches: 9. Germline V gene sequence: CDR1 SEHNR, CDR2 FQNEAQ (reference sequence). This CDR3 is built from 17 residues. This CDR3 is CASSFIGLAGGLDEQYF. CDR3 nucleotide sequence: TGTGCCAGCAGCTTTATTGGACTAGCGGGGGGCTTGGACGAGCAGTACTTC. The variable domain in full, with the rest retrieved from reference TRBV7-9 and TRBJ2-7, is DTGVSQNPRHKITKRGQNVTFRCDPISEHNRLYWYRQTLGQGPEFLTYFQNEAQLEKSRLLSDRFSAERPKGSFSTLEIQRTEQGDSAMYLCASSFIGLAGGLDEQYFGPGTRLTVT.

This clone was counted once. The rearrangement uses TRBV9 and TRBJ2-6, with TRBD1 as a possible D gene (5 bases). The ends were cut back, 0 bases at V and 3 bases at J, with 10 bases in the middle. Per the germline V gene, CDR1 is SGDLS and CDR2 is YYNGEE. The CDR3 consists of 16 residues. The CDR3 sequence: CASSVERGLGANVLTF. DNA of the CDR3: TGTGCCAGCAGCGTAGAAAGGGGTCTTGGGGCCAACGTCCTGACTTTC. Filled out from reference TRBV9 and TRBJ2-6, the complete variable domain reads DSGVTQTPKHLITATGQRVTLRCSPRSGDLSVYWYQQSLDQGLQFLIQYYNGEERAKGNILERFSAQQFPDLHSELNLSSLELGDSALYFCASSVERGLGANVLTFGAGSRLTVL.

This sequence joins TRBV4-3 and TRBJ2-1; D is possibly TRBD1 (5 bases). The CDR3 is 17 amino acids. V gave up 0 bases and J gave up 0 bases, with 12 bases separating them. Germline CDR1 is LGHNA and CDR2 is YSLEER. The CDR3 DNA reads TGCGCCAGCAGCCAAGAAGGGGCTAGTATCTCCTACAATGAGCAGTTCTTC. Its translation: CASSQEGASISYNEQFF.

V gene TRBV9 combines with J gene TRBJ2-3; D is undetermined. The CDR3 runs 15 residues. CDR1 is SGDLS, CDR2 YYNGEE, per germline. The germline V and J ends were trimmed by 0 bases and 4 bases, with 12 bases remaining between them. Here the CDR3 reads CASSVDSRIADTQYF. The CDR3 nucleotides read TGTGCCAGCAGCGTAGACAGTAGAATCGCAGATACGCAGTATTTT.

V and J are TRBV4-1 and TRBJ2-7; the match to TRBD2 covers 8 bases. Losses at the gene ends were 1 base for V and 4 bases for J; bases not matched to a gene: 3. The CDR3 consists of 14 residues. In germline, CDR1 is MGHRA, CDR2 YSYEKL. The CDR3: CASSQAASGYEQYF. The DNA of the CDR3 is TGCGCCAGCAGCCAAGCCGCTAGCGGGTACGAGCAGTACTTC.

This chain links TRBV5-5 with TRBJ1-2, with D perhaps TRBD1 (6 bases). CDR3 length equals 15 residues. Per germline, CDR1 SGHKS and CDR2 YYEKEE (reference sequence). Trimming pared 4 bases from V and 1 base from J, leaving 14 bases between. CDR3 region: CASSQQGVLNYGYTF. As DNA, the CDR3 is TGTGCCAGCAGCCAACAGGGTGTGCTTAACTATGGCTACACCTTC.

The chain uses TRBV14 and TRBJ1-2; D may be TRBD1 (6 bases). This CDR3 comprises 15 residues. V was pared by 0 bases and J by 2 bases, with 10 bases between. The germline V gene encodes CDR1 SGHDN and CDR2 FVKESK. The chain's CDR3 is CASSQELGQNYGYTF. The DNA of the CDR3 is TGTGCCAGCAGCCAAGAATTAGGACAGAACTATGGCTACACCTTC.

The rearrangement joins TRBV6-5 to TRBJ1-2, with TRBD1 matching over 10 bases. The CDR3 is 15 amino acids. V was pared by 6 bases and J by 3 bases, with 7 bases of the junction left unmatched. Per the germline V gene, CDR1 is MNHEY and CDR2 is SVGAGI. The chain's CDR3 is CASSRPGQGDYGYTF. In nucleotides, the CDR3 is TGTGCCAGCAGCCGCCCAGGACAGGGGGACTATGGCTACACCTTC.

In its sample, this clone was seen once. The chain uses TRBV5-4 and TRBJ2-7; 10 bases line up with TRBD2. The CDR3 contains 14 residues. Losses at the gene ends were 3 bases for V and 7 bases for J; bases not matched to a gene: 7. CDR1 and CDR2 from the germline V gene are SGHNT and YYREEE (reference sequence). The CDR3 loop reads CASSSVAGGEEQYF. DNA for the CDR3: TGTGCCAGCAGCTCCGTAGCGGGGGGAGAGGAGCAGTACTTC. The entire variable domain, with the rest obtained from reference TRBV5-4 and TRBJ2-7, is as follows: ETGVTQSPTHLIKTRGQQVTLRCSSQSGHNTVSWYQQALGQGPQFIFQYYREEENGRGNFPPRFSGLQFPNYSSELNVNALELDDSALYLCASSSVAGGEEQYFGPGTRLTVT.

This chain links TRBV5-6 with TRBJ1-2; no clear D gene. The CDR3 sequence is 13 residues long. The germline V and J ends were trimmed by 4 bases and 2 bases, with 9 bases remaining between them. Germline assignment: CDR1 SGHDT and CDR2 YYEEEE. The CDR3 DNA reads TGTGCCAGCAGCGACGGGGTCAACTATGGCTACACCTTC. Translated, it gives CASSDGVNYGYTF.

For this clone: The same CDR3 is also encoded by other DNA sequences in this sample. V gene TRBV9 combines with J gene TRBJ1-2; 7 positions agree with TRBD1. V was clipped by 0 bases and J by 3 bases; unmatched bases: 2. Germline loops: CDR1 SGDLS, CDR2 YYNGEE. The CDR3 is 14 residues long. This CDR3 is CASSVGGGDYGYTF. The CDR3 coding sequence is TGTGCCAGCAGCGTAGGAGGGGGCGACTATGGCTACACCTTC.

The CDR3 region has the DNA TGTGCCAGCAGTTTCGGACAGGGAGGCACAGATACGCAGTATTTT. The encoded protein is CASSFGQGGTDTQYF. V gene TRBV6-5 combines with J gene TRBJ2-3; 8 nucleotides align to TRBD1. The CDR3 consists of 15 residues. Germline-derived CDR1 and CDR2 are MNHEY and SVGAGI. V trimming: 4 bases; J trimming: 1 base; junction bases outside the gene matches: 4.

This chain joins TRBV4-3 and TRBJ2-3; 11 bases are a match to TRBD1. CDR1 and CDR2 (germline): LGHNA, YSLEER. V gave up 1 base and J gave up 2 bases; unmatched junction bases: 17. The CDR3 extends over 21 amino acids. The CDR3: CASSQVRAGQGAARLTDTQYF. In DNA, the CDR3 is TGCGCCAGCAGCCAAGTACGCGCCGGACAGGGGGCGGCCCGCCTCACAGATACGCAGTATTTT.

The chain has TRBV18 and TRBJ2-2, with 8 bases that match TRBD1. Germline-derived CDR1 and CDR2 are KGHSH and LQKENI. The V segment lost 3 bases and the J segment 1 base; nucleotides outside the gene matches: 1. The CDR3 is 15 amino acids. The CDR3 nucleotides read TGTGCCAGCTCACCCGGACAGGGGAACACCGGGGAGCTGTTTTTT. Translating gives CASSPGQGNTGELFF.

The chain has TRBV15 and TRBJ2-5; D might be TRBD1 (6 bases). The ends were cut back, 0 bases at V and 10 bases at J, with 18 bases in the middle. Looked up from germline, CDR1 is LNHNV and CDR2 is YYDKDF (reference sequence). The CDR3 contains 15 residues. The chain's CDR3 is CATSRDRGHSRGQYF. The CDR3 DNA follows: TGTGCCACCAGCAGAGATCGGGGACACTCGAGGGGCCAGTACTTC.

The chain recombines TRBV5-4 with TRBJ2-2; 12 positions match TRBD1. Trimming removed 0 bases from V and 4 bases from J; junction bases left unmatched: 13. The CDR3 extends over 20 amino acids. Germline V gives CDR1 SGHNT, CDR2 YYREEE (reference sequence). CDR3 region: CASSLGPGQGAQGRTGELFF. In DNA form, the CDR3 reads TGTGCCAGCAGCTTGGGCCCGGGACAGGGGGCTCAGGGGCGCACCGGGGAGCTGTTTTTT.